This TCR beta chain was obtained from a study of T cell responses to AZD1222 COVID-19 vaccine. Here immunoSEQ multiplex PCR was the method, and the copy in TCRdb shows in-frame clones only, minus some. The table shows 90,000 to 120,000 clones, with around nine tenths occurring only once. This CDR3 contains 14 residues. V shed 5 bases, J shed 5 bases, and the junction held 6 bases outside the gene matches. The chain combines TRBV5-3 with TRBJ1-4; the match to TRBD1 covers 7 bases. TRBV5-3 is classed as an ORF, of uncertain function. Sample: peripheral blood, taken on day 0 of AZD1222 vaccination. The clonotype comes from an adult in good health. This CDR3 reads CARSSTGYNEKLFF. The CDR3 coding sequence is TGTGCCAGAAGTTCGACAGGGTACAATGAAAAACTGTTTTTT.